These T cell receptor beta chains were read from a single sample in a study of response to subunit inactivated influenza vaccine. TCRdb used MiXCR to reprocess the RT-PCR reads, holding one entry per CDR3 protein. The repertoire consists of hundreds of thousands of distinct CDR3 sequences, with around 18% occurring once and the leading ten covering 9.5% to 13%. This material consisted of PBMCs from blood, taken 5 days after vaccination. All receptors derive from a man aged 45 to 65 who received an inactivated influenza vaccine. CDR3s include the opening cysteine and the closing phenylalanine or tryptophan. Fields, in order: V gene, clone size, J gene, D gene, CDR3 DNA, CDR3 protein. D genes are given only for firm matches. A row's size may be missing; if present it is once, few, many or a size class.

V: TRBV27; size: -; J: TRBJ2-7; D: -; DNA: TGTGCCAAGCCGGGGCTGAATGCCTACGAGCAGTACTTC; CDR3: CAKPGLNAYEQYF
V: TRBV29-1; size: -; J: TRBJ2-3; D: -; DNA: TGCAGCGTTGAAAGGGGGTGGAGGACAGATACGCAGTATTTT; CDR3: CSVERGWRTDTQYF
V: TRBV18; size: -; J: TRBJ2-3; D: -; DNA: TGTGCCAGCTCAGAATTTGTTTCCGCCGGGGATACGCAGTATTTT; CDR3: CASSEFVSAGDTQYF
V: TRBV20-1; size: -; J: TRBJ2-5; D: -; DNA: TGCAGTGCCGAGAGGACTACTCAAGAGACCCAGTACTTC; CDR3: CSAERTTQETQYF
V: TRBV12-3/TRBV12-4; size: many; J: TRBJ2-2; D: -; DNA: TGTGCCAGCAGTTCTTGGACAGCAGACACCGGGGAGCTGTTTTTT; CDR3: CASSSWTADTGELFF
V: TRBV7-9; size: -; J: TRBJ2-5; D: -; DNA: TGTGCCAGCAGCTCCCGGGCCCCAAAAGAGACCCAGTACTTC; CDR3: CASSSRAPKETQYF
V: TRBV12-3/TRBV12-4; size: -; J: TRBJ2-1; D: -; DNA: TGTGCCAGCAGAGTACTAGACCATGAGCAGTTCTTC; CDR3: CASRVLDHEQFF
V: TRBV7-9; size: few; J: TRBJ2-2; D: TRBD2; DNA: TGTGCCAGCACCCCCGGGATAGCGGGAGAGACCGGGGAGCTGTTTTTT; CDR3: CASTPGIAGETGELFF
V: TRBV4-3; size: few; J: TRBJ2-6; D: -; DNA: TGCGCCAGCAGCCAAGAAAGTGGCGGGGGACAGTCTGGGGCCAACGTCCTGACTTTC; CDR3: CASSQESGGGQSGANVLTF
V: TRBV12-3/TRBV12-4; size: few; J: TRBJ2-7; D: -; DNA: TGTGCCAGCAGTTTCGGACCCAACACACAAACGCGCGAGCAGTACTTC; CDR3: CASSFGPNTQTREQYF
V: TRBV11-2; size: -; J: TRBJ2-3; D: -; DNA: TGTGCCAGCAGCTTAGGATACGGCGTGGAGGATACAGATACGCAGTATTTT; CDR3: CASSLGYGVEDTDTQYF
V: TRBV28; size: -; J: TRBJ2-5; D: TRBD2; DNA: TGTGCCAGCAGGATTCGGAGCGGGAGGCAACAAGAGACCCAGTACTTC; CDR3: CASRIRSGRQQETQYF
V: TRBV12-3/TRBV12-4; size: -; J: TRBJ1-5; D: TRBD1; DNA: TGTGCCAGCAGTCCATCAGGGGGCTACCAGCCCCAGCATTTT; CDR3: CASSPSGGYQPQHF
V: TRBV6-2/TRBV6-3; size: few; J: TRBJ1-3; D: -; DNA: TGTGCCAGCAGTCGCCGCGACAGGGGAAACACCATATATTTT; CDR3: CASSRRDRGNTIYF
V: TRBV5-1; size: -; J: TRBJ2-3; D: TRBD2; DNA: TGCGCCAGCAGCTTGAGGCCTTTCGGCGGGGGGGCAGATACGCAGTATTTT; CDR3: CASSLRPFGGGADTQYF
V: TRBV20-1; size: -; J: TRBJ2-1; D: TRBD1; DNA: TGCAGTGCTAGCCCGGGACAGGTCAACCTCAATGAGCAGTTCTTC; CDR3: CSASPGQVNLNEQFF
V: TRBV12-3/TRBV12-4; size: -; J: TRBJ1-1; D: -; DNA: TGTGCCAGCAGCCAGGGGATGGAGACTGAAGCTTTCTTT; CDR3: CASSQGMETEAFF
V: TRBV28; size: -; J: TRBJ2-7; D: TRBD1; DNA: TGTGCCAGCAGTACAACGGGACAGAGTTACGAACAGGACTTC; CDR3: CASSTTGQSYEQDF
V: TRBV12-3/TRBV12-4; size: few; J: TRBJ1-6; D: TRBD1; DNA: TGTGCCAGCAGTTTAGCAGGGACAGGCCCTTCACCCCTCCACTTT; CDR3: CASSLAGTGPSPLHF
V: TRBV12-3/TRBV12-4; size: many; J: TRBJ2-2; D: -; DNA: TGTGCCAGCAGTTCCCCGGGGTTAGCTAAGTCCGGGGAGCTGTTTTTT; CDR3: CASSSPGLAKSGELFF
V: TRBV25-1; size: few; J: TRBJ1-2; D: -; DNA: TGTGCCAGCAGTACCCGGGACGGAGGCTATGGCTACACCTTC; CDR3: CASSTRDGGYGYTF
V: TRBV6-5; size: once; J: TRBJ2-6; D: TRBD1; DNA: TGTGCCAGCAGTTACGTACAGGGGAGTGGTGGGGCCAACGTCCTGACTTTC; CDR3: CASSYVQGSGGANVLTF
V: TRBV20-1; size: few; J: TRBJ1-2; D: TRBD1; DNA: TGCAGTGCTAGAACAGGGGTCGGGGGCTACACCTTC; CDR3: CSARTGVGGYTF
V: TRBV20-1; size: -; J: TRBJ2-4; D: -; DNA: TGCAGTGCTAGAGGCCAGGGGAGGATGGACATTCAGTACTTC; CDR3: CSARGQGRMDIQYF
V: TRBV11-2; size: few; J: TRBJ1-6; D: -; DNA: TGTGCCAGCAGCTTAGTTCTTGGTTCAACCCTCCACTTT; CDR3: CASSLVLGSTLHF
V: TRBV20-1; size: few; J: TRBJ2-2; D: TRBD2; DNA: TGCAGTGCTACTGGTGGACTAGCGAATACCGGGGAGCTGTTTTTT; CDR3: CSATGGLANTGELFF
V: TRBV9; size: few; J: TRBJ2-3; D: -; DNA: TGTGCCAGCAGCGTCTTAGGACAGAGCACAGATACGCAGTATTTT; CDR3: CASSVLGQSTDTQYF
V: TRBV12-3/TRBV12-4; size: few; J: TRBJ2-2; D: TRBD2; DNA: TGTGCCAGCAGTCCGGGACTAGCGGGGGGGCGATTGGTCGGGGAGCTGTTTTTT; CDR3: CASSPGLAGGRLVGELFF
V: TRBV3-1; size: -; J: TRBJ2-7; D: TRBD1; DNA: TGTGCCAGCAGCCACGCCGGGACAGGGGAGTCCGGCGAGCAGTACTTC; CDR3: CASSHAGTGESGEQYF
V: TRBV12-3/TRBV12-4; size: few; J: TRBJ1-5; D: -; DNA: TGTGCCAGCAGTTTGCAGGGGACTATTAGCAATCAGCCCCAGCATTTT; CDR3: CASSLQGTISNQPQHF
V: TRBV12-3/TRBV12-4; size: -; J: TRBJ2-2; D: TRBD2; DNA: TGTGCCAGCAAGGGACTAGCGGGAAGCACCGGGGAGCTGTTTTTT; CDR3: CASKGLAGSTGELFF
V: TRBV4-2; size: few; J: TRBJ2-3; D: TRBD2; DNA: TGTGCCAGCAGCCAAGACCCCCTAGCGGGAGGGCCAGATACGCAGTATTTT; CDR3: CASSQDPLAGGPDTQYF
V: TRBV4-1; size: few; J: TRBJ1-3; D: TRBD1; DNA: TGCGCCAGCAGCCAAGTGGCGGTACAGGGGGTAAACACCATATATTTT; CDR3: CASSQVAVQGVNTIYF
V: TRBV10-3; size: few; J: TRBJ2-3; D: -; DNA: TGTGCCATCAGCTTAAGCGGACCAACAGATACGCAGTATTTT; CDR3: CAISLSGPTDTQYF
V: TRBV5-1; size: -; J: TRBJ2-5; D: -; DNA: TGCGCCAGCAGCTTGGGTTCGGAGAAGGAGACCCAGTACTTC; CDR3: CASSLGSEKETQYF
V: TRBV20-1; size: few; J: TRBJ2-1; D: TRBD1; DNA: TGCAGTGCTAGAGATTTAGGGACAGGGGGCATGAATGAGCAGTTCTTC; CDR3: CSARDLGTGGMNEQFF
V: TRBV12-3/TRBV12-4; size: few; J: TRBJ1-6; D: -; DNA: TGTGCCAGCAGTTTGCAGGCAGAATATAATTCACCCCTCCACTTT; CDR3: CASSLQAEYNSPLHF
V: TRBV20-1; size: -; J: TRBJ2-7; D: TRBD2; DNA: TGCAGTGCTAGATTTAGCGGGAGTTACGAGCAGTACTTC; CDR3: CSARFSGSYEQYF
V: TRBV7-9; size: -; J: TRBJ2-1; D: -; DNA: TGTGCCAGCAGCTTCCCGACCGAACCTTTGTCGTTCTTC; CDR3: CASSFPTEPLSFF
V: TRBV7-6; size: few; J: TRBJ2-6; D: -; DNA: TGTGCCAGCAGCTCGGGACCTGGGGCCAACGTCCTGACTTTC; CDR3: CASSSGPGANVLTF
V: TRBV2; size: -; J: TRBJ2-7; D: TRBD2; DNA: TGTGCCAGCAGTGATAGCCCTCCGGGACTAGCCTACGAGCAGTACTTC; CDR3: CASSDSPPGLAYEQYF
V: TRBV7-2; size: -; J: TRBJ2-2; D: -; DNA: TGTGCCAGCAGCTTGGAGGGGCTCGGGGAGCTGTTTTTT; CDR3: CASSLEGLGELFF
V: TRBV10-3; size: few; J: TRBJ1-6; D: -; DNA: TGTGCCATCAGTGAGTCAGAGTCAAATTCACCCCTCCACTTT; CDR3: CAISESESNSPLHF
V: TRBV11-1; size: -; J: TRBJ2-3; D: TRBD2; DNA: TGTGCCAGCACCCCAGGACTAGCGGGAGGAGAGTTTACAGATACGCAGTATTTT; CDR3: CASTPGLAGGEFTDTQYF